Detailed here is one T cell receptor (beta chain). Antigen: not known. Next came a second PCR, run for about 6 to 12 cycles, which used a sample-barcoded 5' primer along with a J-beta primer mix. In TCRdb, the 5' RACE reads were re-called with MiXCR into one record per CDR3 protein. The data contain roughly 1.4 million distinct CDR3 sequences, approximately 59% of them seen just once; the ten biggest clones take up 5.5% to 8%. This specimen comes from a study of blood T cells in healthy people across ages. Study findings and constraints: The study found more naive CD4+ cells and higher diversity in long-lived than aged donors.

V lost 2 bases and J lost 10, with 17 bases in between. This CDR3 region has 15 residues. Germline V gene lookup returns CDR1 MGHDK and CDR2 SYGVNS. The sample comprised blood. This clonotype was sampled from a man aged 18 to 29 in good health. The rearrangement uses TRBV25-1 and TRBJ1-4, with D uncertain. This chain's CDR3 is CASSETSSVLRKLFF. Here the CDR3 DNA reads TGTGCCAGCAGTGAAACTAGCTCCGTGCTTCGAAAACTGTTTTTT.